These 24 T cell receptor beta chains share one sample of origin, sequenced in a study of memory CD8 T cells in hepatitis C reinfection (dated by TCRdb to the late 2010s). The time point label, as the study defines it: pre-reinfection, 55 to 20 weeks before reinfection detection. Sorted cells were sequenced directly ex vivo, without in vitro expansion prior to TCR sequencing. Library preparation employed the immunoSEQ multiplex PCR assay. Entries here come from immuneACCESS through TCRdb and include only in-frame sequences with V and J called. Some clones fail to appear in such tables; in the studies checked, an unresolved V gene covers under half of the shortfall, and the cause of the remainder is unknown. The sample contains about 6,200 clones, 80% to 90% of them found a single time. The top ten constitute 20% to 25% of the sample. What was sequenced was naive CD8+ T cells sorted from blood. Sample cell subset or site, as interpreted from the label and publication: total naive CD8+CD45RO- T cells. The receptors were gathered from a man between 45 and 60 years old with hepatitis C virus infection.

V gene TRBV2 combines with J gene TRBJ2-3, with TRBD2 matching 12 bases. This CDR3 contains 16 residues. V trimming: 5 bases; J trimming: 3 bases; junction bases outside the gene matches: 6. Looked up from germline, CDR1 is SNHLY and CDR2 is FYNNEI. The CDR3 loop is CASSQGLAGGTDTQYF. CDR3 nucleotide sequence: TGTGCCAGCAGTCAGGGACTAGCGGGCGGGACAGATACGCAGTATTTT.

V and J are TRBV5-6 and TRBJ1-2; 8 bases agree with TRBD1. This CDR3 spans 14 amino acids. The junction had 2 bases not matched to a gene; V was cut back by 0 bases and J by 4 bases. From germline, CDR1 is SGHDT and CDR2 YYEEEE. This chain's CDR3 is CASSLEDRAYGYTF. The CDR3 bases are TGTGCCAGCAGCTTGGAGGACAGGGCCTATGGCTACACCTTC.

CDR3 DNA sequence: TGTGCCTGGAGTGAGGGACATTACCAAGAGACCCAGTACTTC. Translation gives CAWSEGHYQETQYF. The V call is TRBV30, the J call TRBJ2-5; perhaps TRBD1 as D (6 bases). The germline V gene has CDR1 GTSNPN and CDR2 SVGIG (reference sequence). The V end was cut by 1 base, the J end by 0 bases, with 9 bases between. CDR3 length: 14 amino acids.

The V and J genes are TRBV25-1 and TRBJ2-5; 11 nucleotides match TRBD2. CDR1 and CDR2 (germline): MGHDK, SYGVNS. The CDR3 covers 15 residues. With V trimmed by 1 base and J by 5 bases, 3 bases remained unmatched. The CDR3 reads CASSESTSGMETQYF. The CDR3 DNA is TGTGCCAGCAGTGAATCGACTAGCGGGATGGAGACCCAGTACTTC.

The rearrangement joins TRBV5-1 to TRBJ2-3, with 8 bases identical to TRBD2. Unmatched junction bases numbered 7, after V lost 4 bases and J lost 6 bases. The germline CDR1 and CDR2 sequences are SGHRS and YFSETQ. This CDR3 is built from 14 residues. CDR3 coding DNA: TGCGCCAGCAGCCAGGGAGCGGGAGTGGATACGCAGTATTTT. Translated, it gives CASSQGAGVDTQYF.

The J gene is TRBJ2-7, the V gene TRBV7-9; D uncertain. The CDR3 length is 11 residues. The V gene's germline CDR1 is SEHNR and CDR2 FQNEAQ (reference sequence). Deletions cut 4 bases from V and 6 bases from J, with 7 bases between. CDR3 in DNA: TGTGCCAGCAGCTACTCAGGCGAGCAGTACTTC. Encoded protein: CASSYSGEQYF.

The rearrangement uses TRBV10-3 and TRBJ2-1; TRBD2 aligns across 14 bases. The CDR3 contains 18 residues. CDR1 ENHRY and CDR2 SYGVKD come from the germline V gene. With V trimmed by 3 bases and J by 6 bases, 10 bases remained unmatched. The CDR3 coding sequence is TGTGCCATCAGTGACCACTCCGGGACTAGCGGGGGACCCAATGAGCAGTTCTTC. This sequence encodes CAISDHSGTSGGPNEQFF.

The V gene is TRBV28, the J gene TRBJ2-7; TRBD1 is a possible D gene (5 bases). Trimming removed 2 bases from V and 5 bases from J, with 10 bases in between. The CDR3 length is 13 residues. Germline CDR1 and CDR2: MDHEN and SYDVKM. This chain's CDR3 is CASSLRGWDEQYF. The CDR3 DNA sequence: TGTGCCAGCAGTTTAAGGGGATGGGACGAGCAGTACTTC.

The chain recombines TRBV13 with TRBJ2-7, with D perhaps matching TRBD1 (6 bases). The length of the CDR3 is 14 residues. V was clipped by 3 bases and J by 3 bases, with 12 bases between them. CDR1 is PRHDT and CDR2 is FYEKMQ in the germline V gene (reference sequence). The CDR3 nucleotides are TGTGCCAGCAGCTTCGAGGGGGATGGCTACGAGCAGTACTTC. This codes for CASSFEGDGYEQYF.

This clone was observed a single time. Here the CDR3 DNA reads TGTGCCAGCAGCCAAGATCTTGGGACAGGTAACACTGAAGCTTTCTTT. It yields the protein CASSQDLGTGNTEAFF. The chain carries TRBV4-2 and TRBJ1-1, with 8 bases fitting TRBD1. V shed 0 bases and J 2 bases; nucleotides not matched to a gene: 5. CDR1 is LGHNA and CDR2 is YNFKEQ in the germline V gene. The CDR3 is 16 amino acids.

The chain is built from TRBV13 and TRBJ2-7, with D perhaps matching TRBD1 (5 bases). This CDR3 contains 13 residues. Germline CDR1 PRHDT, CDR2 FYEKMQ (reference sequence). The ends were cut back, 5 bases at V and 2 bases at J, with 10 bases in the middle. CDR3 DNA: TGTGCCAGCAGCGTAGACAGCACCTACGAGCAGTACTTC. Translated: CASSVDSTYEQYF.

The chain carries TRBV19 and TRBJ2-3; TRBD1 agrees at 11 bases. The CDR3 loop spans 15 amino acids. After removal of 10 bases from V and 2 bases from J, the junction contained 8 bases not matched to a gene. The V gene's germline CDR1 is LNHDA and CDR2 SQIVND (reference sequence). CDR3 DNA: TGTGCCACCGCAGAGGACAGGGGGCTCACAGATACGCAGTATTTT. Its protein is CATAEDRGLTDTQYF.

This chain links TRBV5-4 with TRBJ2-7; maybe TRBD1 (6 bases). V was trimmed by 3 bases and J by 3 bases, leaving 13 bases between them. Germline CDR1 SGHNT, CDR2 YYREEE (reference sequence). The length of the CDR3 is 14 residues. CDR3: CASSSGDTHYEQYF. CDR3 bases: TGTGCCAGCAGCTCAGGGGACACTCACTACGAGCAGTACTTC.

This clone was seen just once. The V and J genes are TRBV7-8 and TRBJ2-5; D is possibly TRBD1 (5 bases). Germline V CDR1 and CDR2: SGHVS, FQNEAQ. This CDR3 comprises 15 residues. V dropped 1 base and J dropped 4 bases, with 13 bases sitting between them. The CDR3 sequence: CASSLETAKSETQYF. In DNA, the CDR3 is TGTGCCAGCAGCTTAGAGACAGCTAAATCAGAGACCCAGTACTTC.

This chain joins TRBV27 and TRBJ2-5; D is perhaps TRBD2 (6 bases). V was shortened by 2 bases and J by 4 bases, with 11 bases between the two germline ends. The CDR3 is 14 residues long. Germline CDR1 MNHEY, CDR2 SMNVEV (reference sequence). CDR3 protein: CASSLRQGGETQYF. CDR3 nucleotide sequence: TGTGCCAGCAGTTTACGGCAGGGAGGAGAGACCCAGTACTTC.

The chain carries TRBV28 and TRBJ2-3, with 14 bases lining up with TRBD2. The germline CDR1 and CDR2 sequences are MDHEN and SYDVKM. The CDR3 is 15 residues long. Trimming at V came to 4 bases and at J to 3 bases, leaving 0 bases not matched to a gene. CDR3 nucleotides: TGTGCCAGCAGTTGGACTAGCGGGAGGACAGATACGCAGTATTTT. Translating it yields CASSWTSGRTDTQYF.

V is TRBV7-9 and J is TRBJ1-1; 7 bases are shared with TRBD1. The junction had 1 base not matched to a gene; V was cut back by 1 base and J by 8 bases. The CDR3 runs to 12 residues. CDR1 SEHNR and CDR2 FQNEAQ come from the germline V gene (reference sequence). CDR3 sequence: CASSLGGQEAFF. The DNA for the CDR3 is TGTGCCAGCAGCTTAGGGGGACAGGAAGCTTTCTTT.

The J gene is TRBJ2-7, the V gene TRBV19; D possibly corresponds to TRBD2 (5 bases). The germline V gene has CDR1 LNHDA and CDR2 SQIVND (reference sequence). V lost 6 bases, J lost 2 bases, and 14 bases lay in between. This CDR3 comprises 14 residues. In nucleotides, the CDR3 is TGTGCCAGTAGCAGAGACCGGGATGCCTACGAGCAGTACTTC. Its translation is CASSRDRDAYEQYF.

This clone has only one observation. This chain uses TRBV9 with TRBJ2-5, with TRBD1 matching over 7 bases. The V gene's germline CDR1 is SGDLS and CDR2 YYNGEE. This CDR3 region has 15 residues. V lost 6 bases to trimming and J lost 5 bases; unmatched junction nucleotides: 13. CDR3 sequence (DNA): TGTGCCAGCACCCAGATAGGGGGCCAAGGGGAGACCCAGTACTTC. This codes for CASTQIGGQGETQYF.

V is TRBV14 and J is TRBJ2-7; no clear D. This CDR3 spans 13 amino acids. CDR1 is SGHDN and CDR2 is FVKESK in the germline V gene. V was pared by 4 bases and J by 2 bases, with 9 bases between. The CDR3 reads CASSPVAAYEQYF. CDR3 bases: TGTGCCAGCAGCCCGGTAGCTGCCTACGAGCAGTACTTC.

The CDR3 nucleotides are TGTGCCAGCAGCTTAGATATAACCTATCTAGAACGCTACACCTTC. This translates into CASSLDITYLERYTF. The V and J genes are TRBV11-2 and TRBJ1-2; D is unresolved. The germline V gene has CDR1 SGHAT and CDR2 FQNNGV. This CDR3 is 15 amino acids long. Trimming shortened V by 0 bases and J by 9 bases, and 17 bases separated the two germline ends.

The CDR3 reads CASSSTGSTEAFF. In DNA form, the CDR3 reads TGTGCCAGCAGCTCGACAGGGAGCACTGAAGCTTTCTTT. The V call is TRBV11-2, the J call TRBJ1-1; TRBD1 aligns across 7 bases. V lost 4 bases and J lost 4; bases outside the gene matches: 3. CDR1 is SGHAT, CDR2 FQNNGV, per germline. This CDR3 spans 13 amino acids.

The V gene is TRBV27, the J gene TRBJ2-2; TRBD2 matches 7 bases. This CDR3 has 16 amino acids. V gave up 9 bases and J gave up 5 bases; unmatched junction bases: 15. The V gene's germline CDR1 is MNHEY and CDR2 SMNVEV (reference sequence). The CDR3 is CASSQGVAGLTGELFF. The DNA for the CDR3 is TGTGCCAGTTCCCAAGGGGTGGCGGGACTAACCGGGGAGCTGTTTTTT.

This clone has only a few counts. The chain's CDR3 is CASSLDDSGLGYEQYF. The CDR3 DNA follows: TGTGCCAGCAGCTTGGACGACAGTGGGCTGGGCTACGAGCAGTACTTC. The chain is built from TRBV7-9 and TRBJ2-7, with TRBD1 as a possible D gene (5 bases). The germline CDR1 and CDR2 sequences are SEHNR and FQNEAQ (reference sequence). The CDR3 runs to 16 residues. The V and J ends lost 3 bases and 3 bases respectively, with 18 bases between them.